The TCR beta chain described here comes from a study of cytomegalovirus exposure and HLA in healthy donors. PCR primers comprised 60 Vbeta and 13 Jbeta primers. Data came from immunoSEQ multiplex PCR; TCRdb stores just in-frame clones and leaves some out. The sample has about 130,000 clones; roughly 18% are singletons. This clone has a handful of counts. Trimming took 3 bases from V and 0 from J, leaving 18 bases between them. Germline CDR1 is LGHNA and CDR2 is YSLEER. The CDR3 length is 19 residues. The sequencing sample was made of PBMCs. The rearrangement links TRBV4-3 to TRBJ2-6, with TRBD2 as a possible D gene (6 bases). The sequence was obtained from a female donor in good health and CMV-seropositive. This CDR3 is CASSQSRGTVASGANVLTF. The CDR3 nucleotides are TGCGCCAGCAGCCAGTCCCGGGGGACCGTCGCCTCTGGGGCCAACGTCCTGACTTTC.